These 5 T cell receptor beta chains share one sample of origin, sequenced in a study of sequential checkpoint blockade in melanoma. Only in-frame clones appear in the TCRdb table, and some are missing; sequencing was by immunoSEQ multiplex PCR. The table records thousands of clones, 20% to 25% of them present only once. Documented treatment: randomized to nivolumab then ipilimumab (arm A) or the reverse (arm B). The sequencing used tumor tissue (inferred from file names), collected from a patient given nivolumab and ipilimumab in sequence. Receptors were obtained from a human donor with melanoma.

This clone has ten or more counts. The rearrangement links TRBV11-3 to TRBJ1-2, with TRBD1 as a possible D gene (6 bases). The CDR3 totals 14 residues. Germline-derived CDR1 and CDR2 are SGHNT and YENEEA. Trimming left V 2 bases short and J 7 bases short, with 14 bases between. CDR3 residues: CASSLHRESFGYTF. CDR3 in DNA: TGTGCCAGCAGCTTACACAGGGAATCTTTTGGCTACACCTTC. The whole variable domain, filled in from reference TRBV11-3 and TRBJ1-2, reads EAGVVQSPRYKIIEKKQPVAFWCNPISGHNTLYWYLQNLGQGPELLIRYENEEAVDDSQLPKDRFSAERLKGVDSTLKIQPAELGDSAVYLCASSLHRESFGYTFGSGTRLTVV.

This clone was detected a few times. V usage is TRBV9 and J usage is TRBJ2-2; 7 bases agree with TRBD2. The ends lost 6 bases at V and 5 bases at J; junction bases unmatched: 7. The CDR3 length is 14 residues. Germline CDR1 and CDR2: SGDLS and YYNGEE. The CDR3 DNA is TGTGCCAGCAATCGGGGGGTGGTAACCGGGGAGCTGTTTTTT. Translating it yields CASNRGVVTGELFF.

The CDR3 protein is CATSREVYWFGNTIYF. DNA for the CDR3: TGTGCCACCAGCAGAGAGGTATACTGGTTCGGAAACACCATATATTTT. The gene calls are TRBV15 and TRBJ1-3; D ambiguous. Germline V CDR1 and CDR2: LNHNV, YYDKDF (reference sequence). This CDR3 has 16 amino acids. V lost 0 bases and J lost 4, with 13 bases in between. Based on the CDR3 plus reference TRBV15 and TRBJ1-3, the full variable domain is DAMVIQNPRYQVTQFGKPVTLSCSQTLNHNVMYWYQQKSSQAPKLLFHYYDKDFNNEADTPDNFQSRRPNTSFCFLDIRSPGLGDTAMYLCATSREVYWFGNTIYFGEGSWLTVV.

There are many counts of this clone. The rearrangement uses TRBV11-3 and TRBJ2-7; TRBD1 aligns across 12 bases. CDR3 length: 16 residues. Germline CDR1 and CDR2: SGHNT and YENEEA. J lost 5 bases, V lost 5 bases, and 10 bases had no gene match. In DNA, the CDR3 is TGTGCCAGCAGCGCAACCGGTGGGACAGGGGGCGACGAGCAGTACTTC. It codes for CASSATGGTGGDEQYF.

This rearrangement joins TRBV19 to TRBJ1-3; D is unresolved. This CDR3 comprises 14 residues. V dropped 5 bases and J dropped 1 base, with 9 bases sitting between them. The germline V gene encodes CDR1 LNHDA and CDR2 SQIVND (reference sequence). This CDR3 reads CASSELSSGNTIYF. The DNA for the CDR3 is TGTGCCAGTAGTGAGCTGAGTTCTGGAAACACCATATATTTT.